The present T cell receptor beta chain was sequenced within a study of cytomegalovirus exposure and HLA in healthy donors. Overall study context: Under 90% of around 390 genotyped donors fell in the Caucasian-associated ancestry cluster.

The PCR used 60 Vbeta and 13 Jbeta primers. Produced via immunoSEQ multiplex PCR; TCRdb's table is partial and in-frame only. The sample contains about 140,000 clones, approximately 80% of which appear only once. Worth noting for this clone: Antigen specificity is unknown.

Study conclusions and caveats: Listed as cytomegalovirus-associated were more than 150 TCR beta chains. In a later analysis, common viral pathogens appeared linked to several of the most significant clusters.

Germline assignment: CDR1 SGHAT and CDR2 FQNNGV. The CDR3 loop spans 14 amino acids. V dropped 0 bases and J dropped 6 bases, with 11 bases sitting between them. The TCR originated in a male donor in good health and CMV-seronegative. The chain couples TRBV11-2 to TRBJ1-2, with unresolved D. Sequenced input: PBMCs. For the CDR3, the DNA is TGTGCCAGCAGCTTAGATACCGGCGGGAATGGCTACACCTTC. Translating gives CASSLDTGGNGYTF.